This T cell receptor (beta chain) was identified during a study of T cell responses to AZD1222 COVID-19 vaccine (dated by TCRdb to the early 2020s). About the investigation overall: TCR sequencing covered 230 or so trial participants: approximately 200 given two doses of AZD1222 and about 26 given two doses of MenACWY control vaccine. Enrollment into the trials was organized by age into subgroups of 18-55, 56-69 and 70-plus years, and those subgroups contained roughly 150, 30 and 60 TCR-sequenced participants, respectively.

As for this clone: No antigen is known for it. Per-nucleotide qualities are absent, and no much larger clonotype sits a single base away.

The CDR3 regions of human TCRbeta chains were subjected to immunosequencing. For the original study's pipeline: TCRs in the repertoires were matched against a reference library of SARS-CoV-2-specific TCRs that had been generated with the MIRA antigen-specificity platform. Breadth was defined as the fraction of unique TCRs that were SARS-CoV-2-associated. Depth was defined as the fraction of total T cells that were SARS-CoV-2-associated. Using the MIRA data, each spike-specific TCR was assigned both to the spike region to which the TCR was reactive and to a CD4 or CD8 class. Log10-transformed breadth and depth values were compared by one-way ANOVA with Sidak's multiple comparisons tests. TCRdb retrieved this table from immuneACCESS and kept in-frame rearrangements only. Not all clones are present; in checked studies, unresolved V genes account for under half, and no reason is known for the remainder. Clone size and V and J calls were adopted from that table, with D and trimming inferred from the DNA. The table for this sample lists roughly 140,000 clones; 88% of them were counted only once. 3% to 3.5% of the sample lies in the top ten.

Measured from the cysteine to the phenylalanine, the CDR3 is 16 residues long. The CDR3 DNA has 48 bases and is translated from base 1. CDR1 and CDR2 were assigned from the germline V gene (reference sequence) as MNHEY and SMNVEV. The junction carries 16 bases between V and J, which are trimmed by 4 bases and 1 base respectively. The study at large found these results: Vaccine-associated CD4 TCRs spanned the whole spike protein, with dominant responses in regions 160-218 and 743-854. The 56-69-year group was small, and its depth increase did not reach significance, likely because of low power. Because no samples from the day 14 peak response were available, repertoires could be characterized only after the peak T cell response. Most participants were white British and females outnumbered males, and the authors suggested that clonal diversity may have been underestimated. Reportedly, almost half of the unique spike-specific TCRs recognized epitopes lying outside the regions that are mutated in the B.1.351 and B.1.1.7 variants. Spike-specific TCR breadth and depth rose significantly after two AZD1222 doses compared with day 0 and with MenACWY recipients. Conclusions about previously exposed vaccinees are limited, since just a handful of AZD1222 recipients were seropositive for SARS-CoV-2 at baseline.

The time point label, read with the paper, signifies: baseline before first vaccination. The sample's treatment or condition label, decoded: meningococcal conjugate vaccine given as trial control. Samples from vaccinated people were obtained from the UK trials COV001 and COV002, which included a single-blind randomized controlled phase 2/3 trial of AZD1222 (ChAdOx1 nCoV-19) in healthy adults. For TCRbeta chain sequencing, PBMC samples were collected from trial participants at day 0 and at day 28 after the second dose. The rearrangement combines TRBV27 with TRBJ1-2; possibly the D gene is TRBD1, per 6 matching bases. The specimen was peripheral blood, collected on day 0 of MenACWY control vaccination. This receptor was taken from an adult in good health. This receptor has the CDR3 CASSSGWGAINYGYTF. DNA sequence: TGTGCCAGCAGTTCCGGTTGGGGGGCTATTAACTATGGCTACACCTTC.